One and the same sample provided the 27 T cell receptor beta chains below, sequenced in a study of type 1 and type 2 diabetes patients. The PCR template was genomic DNA. A primer set of 30 forward and 13 reverse primers amplified the CDR3. MiXCR, run by TCRdb on the multiplex PCR reads, gives a single entry per CDR3 protein. The sample contains 250,000 or so distinct CDR3 sequences, over 45% of which appear only once. Sequenced sample: peripheral blood mononuclear cells (PBMCs). All receptors derive from a man between 18 and 35 years old with type 2 diabetes.

In this sample, this clonotype turned up a few times. The chain has TRBV5-1 and TRBJ2-2; unclear D gene. Germline V lookup: CDR1 SGHRS, CDR2 YFSETQ. Trimming cost V 0 bases and J 5 bases, with 11 bases left between them. This CDR3 has 15 residues. CDR3 amino acids: CASSLGGLTTGELFF. CDR3 nucleotide sequence: TGCGCCAGCAGCTTGGGGGGTCTGACGACCGGGGAGCTGTTTTTT.

This chain uses TRBV7-3 with TRBJ2-7; tentative D call: TRBD1 (6 bases). V was trimmed by 5 bases and J by 5 bases, leaving 13 bases between them. CDR3 length equals 13 residues. Germline V lookup: CDR1 SGHTA, CDR2 FQGTGA. CDR3 in amino acids: CASSLGRGHEQYF. For the CDR3, the DNA is TGTGCCAGCAGCCTGGGCAGGGGCCACGAGCAGTACTTC. The variable domain in full, completed from reference TRBV7-3 and TRBJ2-7, reads GAGVSQTPSNKVTEKGKYVELRCDPISGHTALYWYRQSLGQGPEFLIYFQGTGAADDSGLPNDRFFAVRPEGSVSTLKIQRTERGDSAVYLCASSLGRGHEQYFGPGTRLTVT.

On this clonotype: The junction departs from the called germline gene at one end, perhaps through a read error. CDR3 loop: CASSKSGLQETQYF. The CDR3 bases are TGCGCCAGCAGTAAGTCGGGGCTCCAAGAGACCCAGTACTTC. The J gene is TRBJ2-5, the V gene TRBV10-1, with D perhaps TRBD1 or TRBD2 (5 bases each). The CDR3 consists of 14 residues. Germline V gene lookup returns CDR1 WNHNN and CDR2 SYGVQD (reference sequence).

The CDR3 nucleotides are TGTGCCAGCAGCCACCCAAGGGGGCCCATCTATGGCTACACCTTC. This encodes CASSHPRGPIYGYTF. The rearrangement uses TRBV7-4 and TRBJ1-2, with 7 positions matching TRBD1. Germline values: CDR1 SGHVT, CDR2 SQSDAQ. V shed 5 bases and J 4 bases; nucleotides not matched to a gene: 10. The CDR3 contains 15 residues.

This clonotype was found a few times. The chain links TRBV5-1 to TRBJ2-3, with 7 bases lining up with TRBD1. Per germline, CDR1 SGHRS and CDR2 YFSETQ. After removal of 0 bases from V and 1 base from J, the junction contained 5 bases not matched to a gene. The CDR3 loop spans 16 amino acids. CDR3 residues: CASSLAPGQGTDTQYF. Written as DNA, the CDR3 is TGCGCCAGCAGCTTGGCCCCAGGACAGGGCACAGATACGCAGTATTTT.

J is TRBJ2-7 and V is TRBV6-5; no reliable D call. CDR1 is MNHEY and CDR2 is SVGAGI in the germline V gene. Trimming stripped 5 bases from V and 3 bases from J, with 11 bases between. The CDR3 totals 13 residues. The CDR3 DNA reads as TGTGCCAGCAGTGCCGGGCCGAACTACGAGCAGTACTTC. Translation gives CASSAGPNYEQYF.

The chain is built from TRBV6-1 and TRBJ2-1; 9 bases agree with TRBD2. The germline V gene encodes CDR1 MNHNS and CDR2 SASEGT. V shed 5 bases and J 3 bases; nucleotides not matched to a gene: 5. The CDR3 runs to 15 residues. CDR3 protein: CASSLAGEGYNEQFF. The CDR3 DNA follows: TGTGCCAGCAGTTTAGCGGGAGAGGGCTACAATGAGCAGTTCTTC.

This clonotype has a handful of counts. J is TRBJ2-7 and V is TRBV7-8; TRBD1 matches 7 bases. There are 14 residues in the CDR3. The germline V gene has CDR1 SGHVS and CDR2 FQNEAQ. The trim removed 1 base at V and 4 bases at J, leaving 4 bases unmatched. The CDR3 loop is CASSLEGAKYEQYF. In nucleotides, the CDR3 is TGTGCCAGCAGCTTAGAGGGGGCAAAATACGAGCAGTACTTC.

This clonotype has ten or more counts. The V call is TRBV2, the J call TRBJ1-1; 7 nucleotides line up with TRBD1. The CDR3 runs to 14 residues. CDR1 is SNHLY, CDR2 FYNNEI, per germline. The V gene end was trimmed by 4 bases and the J gene end by 0 bases; junction bases not matched to a gene: 2. The chain's CDR3 is CASSVGGLNTEAFF. DNA of the CDR3: TGTGCCAGCAGTGTAGGGGGCTTGAACACTGAAGCTTTCTTT.

Note on this clonotype: The junction departs from the called germline gene at one end, perhaps through a read error. The CDR3 region is CASTSDRANEQYF. CDR3 bases: TGCGCCAGCACCTCGGACAGGGCGAACGAGCAGTACTTC. The chain uses TRBV6-5 and TRBJ2-7; 8 positions agree with TRBD1. CDR1 MNHEY and CDR2 SVGAGI come from the germline V gene. The CDR3 consists of 13 residues.

The genes are TRBV27 and TRBJ1-1; perhaps TRBD1 as D (6 bases). The CDR3 has 16 amino acids. From germline, CDR1 is MNHEY and CDR2 SMNVEV (reference sequence). V shed 0 bases and J shed 0 bases, with 11 bases lying between them. Here the CDR3 reads CASSLSWTAMNTEAFF. CDR3 bases: TGTGCCAGCAGTTTATCCTGGACAGCCATGAACACTGAAGCTTTCTTT.

V is TRBV30 and J is TRBJ1-2, with 10 bases lining up with TRBD1. CDR1 is GTSNPN and CDR2 is SVGIG in the germline V gene (reference sequence). CDR3 size: 12 residues. With V trimmed by 2 bases and J by 10 bases, 4 bases remained unmatched. CDR3 in amino acids: CAWSFGQGDYTF. The CDR3 DNA reads TGTGCCTGGAGTTTCGGACAGGGGGACTACACCTTC.

On this clonotype itself: A read error is possible here, since a much larger clone lies one base away. The chain recombines TRBV15 with TRBJ1-2, with 7 bases aligning to TRBD1. Germline V gene lookup returns CDR1 LNHNV and CDR2 YYDKDF (reference sequence). The CDR3 has 15 amino acids. The CDR3 bases are TGTGCCACCAGCAATCCCACAGGGGAGGACTATGGCTGCACCTTC. This gives the protein CATSNPTGEDYGCTF. The whole variable domain, filled in from reference TRBV15 and TRBJ1-2, reads DAMVIQNPRYQVTQFGKPVTLSCSQTLNHNVMYWYQQKSSQAPKLLFHYYDKDFNNEADTPDNFQSRRPNTSFCFLDIRSPGLGDTAMYLCATSNPTGEDYGCTFGSGTRLTVV.

The table lists this clonotype with a few counts. J is TRBJ2-5 and V is TRBV2, with a weak D call TRBD1 (5 bases). CDR1 and CDR2 from the germline V gene are SNHLY and FYNNEI. V was clipped by 8 bases and J by 2 bases, with 12 bases between them. The length of the CDR3 is 13 residues. The CDR3 here is CASRSGPQETQYF. Written as DNA, the CDR3 is TGTGCCAGCCGTTCAGGGCCTCAAGAGACCCAGTACTTC.

This clonotype was seen at least ten times. The chain employs TRBV2 and TRBJ1-6; unclear D gene. CDR1 is SNHLY and CDR2 is FYNNEI in the germline V gene. The CDR3 covers 14 residues. V was shortened by 7 bases and J by 7 bases, with 14 bases between the two germline ends. CDR3 coding DNA: TGTGCCAGCAACAAGGTCAGCAACAATTCACCCCTCCACTTT. Its protein is CASNKVSNNSPLHF.

The V call is TRBV20-1, the J call TRBJ2-5; D tentatively reads TRBD1 or TRBD2 (5 bases each). With 5 bases removed from V and 1 base from J, the gap between germline ends came to 8 bases. This CDR3 has 12 amino acids. Germline lookup yields CDR1 DFQATT and CDR2 SNEGSKA (reference sequence). The CDR3 region has the DNA TGCAGTGCTCGAGGGGCCCAAGAGACCCAGTACTTC. Its protein product is CSARGAQETQYF.

The V and J genes are TRBV20-1 and TRBJ1-1; possibly TRBD1 for D (6 bases). CDR3 size: 11 residues. V gave up 1 base and J gave up 7 bases, with 7 bases separating them. Germline CDR1 reads DFQATT; CDR2 reads SNEGSKA (reference sequence). CDR3 DNA: TGCAGTGCTAGAGGGACAGTTGAAGCTTTCTTT. This sequence encodes CSARGTVEAFF.

This clonotype showed up just once. The V and J genes are TRBV4-1 and TRBJ2-1; TRBD2 agrees at 9 bases. Germline assignment: CDR1 MGHRA and CDR2 YSYEKL. The V segment lost 4 bases and the J segment 3 bases; nucleotides outside the gene matches: 10. The CDR3 is 17 residues long. CDR3 loop: CASSLDPAGGLYNEQFF. In DNA, the CDR3 is TGCGCCAGCAGCCTTGATCCAGCGGGGGGTCTCTACAATGAGCAGTTCTTC.

The chain uses TRBV2 and TRBJ2-7, with 9 bases fitting TRBD1. Germline V CDR1 and CDR2: SNHLY, FYNNEI. J lost 7 bases, V lost 6 bases, and 1 base had no gene match. This CDR3 has 11 amino acids. CDR3 coding DNA: TGTGCCAGCAGCGGGACAGGGGAGCAGTACTTC. It specifies CASSGTGEQYF.

This chain uses TRBV14 with TRBJ2-1; TRBD1 aligns across 7 bases. CDR3 length: 14 residues. Germline lookup yields CDR1 SGHDN and CDR2 FVKESK. V lost 1 base and J lost 9; bases outside the gene matches: 6. CDR3 loop: CASSQARGGSEQFF. As DNA, the CDR3 is TGTGCCAGCAGCCAAGCGAGAGGGGGCAGTGAGCAGTTCTTC.

This chain joins TRBV19 and TRBJ1-5; 8 nucleotides line up with TRBD1. CDR1 and CDR2 from the germline V gene are LNHDA and SQIVND (reference sequence). The CDR3 length is 13 residues. V shed 10 bases, J shed 7 bases, and the junction held 9 bases outside the gene matches. CDR3 coding DNA: TGTGCCACCACAGACAGGGGCGGACAGCCCCAGCATTTT. The encoded protein is CATTDRGGQPQHF. The whole variable domain, filled in from reference TRBV19 and TRBJ1-5, reads DGGITQSPKYLFRKEGQNVTLSCEQNLNHDAMYWYRQDPGQGLRLIYYSQIVNDFQKGDIAEGYSVSREKKESFPLTVTSAQKNPTAFYLCATTDRGGQPQHFGDGTRLSIL.

This clonotype appeared a few times. The V and J genes are TRBV19 and TRBJ1-4; tentative D call: TRBD1 (6 bases). The germline V gene encodes CDR1 LNHDA and CDR2 SQIVND (reference sequence). CDR3 length equals 14 residues. The ends were cut back, 1 base at V and 7 bases at J, with 10 bases in the middle. The CDR3: CASSIGTVGEKLFF. CDR3 DNA sequence: TGTGCCAGTAGTATAGGGACAGTTGGTGAAAAACTGTTTTTT.

The chain carries TRBV10-3 and TRBJ2-7, with 10 positions matching TRBD1. V shed 8 bases, J shed 3 bases, and the junction held 7 bases outside the gene matches. This CDR3 region has 14 residues. Germline assignment: CDR1 ENHRY and CDR2 SYGVKD. The CDR3 spells CAIGGTGDNYEQYF. CDR3 in DNA: TGTGCCATCGGAGGGACAGGGGATAACTACGAGCAGTACTTC.

J is TRBJ1-2 and V is TRBV5-1; no clear D. Trimming took off 7 bases at V and 2 bases at J, with 12 bases between the two ends. Germline CDR1 reads SGHRS; CDR2 reads YFSETQ. This CDR3 region has 13 residues. The DNA for the CDR3 is TGCGCCAGCGGCGAGAGTCTAAACTATGGCTACACCTTC. Its protein is CASGESLNYGYTF.

The rearrangement links TRBV7-9 to TRBJ1-2; no clear D. The germline V gene has CDR1 SEHNR and CDR2 FQNEAQ (reference sequence). V shed 4 bases and J shed 0 bases, with 6 bases lying between them. The length of the CDR3 is 13 residues. The CDR3 nucleotides are TGTGCCAGCAGCTCCACATCTAACTATGGCTACACCTTC. Protein: CASSSTSNYGYTF.

This clonotype was detected a few times. This chain connects TRBV9 to TRBJ1-1; maybe TRBD1 (5 bases). The CDR3 loop spans 16 amino acids. V lost 0 bases and J lost 1, with 13 bases in between. Germline assignment: CDR1 SGDLS and CDR2 YYNGEE. The CDR3 sequence: CASSVGDSGQNTEAFF. CDR3 nucleotide sequence: TGTGCCAGCAGCGTAGGAGACAGCGGACAGAACACTGAAGCTTTCTTT.

This chain links TRBV9 with TRBJ1-6; D is uncertain. The germline V gene has CDR1 SGDLS and CDR2 YYNGEE. CDR3 length: 14 residues. V gave up 4 bases and J gave up 8 bases, with 13 bases separating them. CDR3: CASSPGGGYSPLHF. CDR3 sequence (DNA): TGTGCCAGCAGCCCGGGCGGAGGATATTCACCCCTCCACTTT.